Given below is one T cell receptor beta chain in context. The record originates from a study of CD8 T cells in ankylosing spondylitis. TCRdb called the 5' RACE reads again in MiXCR, with one record for every CDR3 protein. The data show 300,000 to 350,000 distinct CDR3 sequences, 14% to 15% seen once. The V gene lost 0 bases and the J gene lost 0 bases, with 13 bases spanning the gap. CDR3 length equals 16 residues. From germline, CDR1 is SGHRS and CDR2 YFSETQ. The TCR was taken from a male donor with ankylosing spondylitis or in good health (not recorded which). Source material: blood, either unsorted or a sorted T cell fraction (not recorded which). The chain links TRBV5-1 to TRBJ2-7; no reliable D call. The CDR3 bases are TGCGCCAGCAGCTTGGCCATGGGGTCAAGCTCCTACGAGCAGTACTTC. This encodes CASSLAMGSSSYEQYF.